The rows below give T cell receptor beta chains drawn from one sample of a study of T cell repertoires in cytomegalovirus infection. TCRdb reanalysed the reads using MiXCR and keeps one entry per CDR3 protein. The table records 120,000 to 150,000 distinct CDR3 sequences, roughly 6% of them present only once. Sequenced material: PBMCs. These TCRs come from a human donor in good health (CMV status not recorded). Some clones in this sample may be carry-over from other donors' samples. Each CDR3 is given with its conserved first and last residue. Not every row has a clone size; where given, it reads once, few, many or a size class.

v_gene	j_gene	abundance	CDR3aa
TRBV4-2	TRBJ2-7	NA	CASSQGEGEQYF
TRBV4-1	TRBJ1-2	many	CASRATPGGGGYTF
TRBV20-1	TRBJ2-7	NA	CSARGGGGGGSYEQYF
TRBV28	TRBJ2-6	many	CASSPPGPRGANVLTF
TRBV6-6	TRBJ1-1	many	CASSYSAGITEAFF
TRBV7-2	TRBJ2-7	many	CASSLGPGGSYEQYF
TRBV4-3	TRBJ1-4	many	CASSQANEKLFF
TRBV20-1	TRBJ2-5	NA	CSAREPPGETQYF
TRBV29-1	TRBJ1-1	many	CSVGGSAGTEAFF
TRBV5-1	TRBJ2-1	few	CASSLAGRDEQFF
TRBV6-2/TRBV6-3	TRBJ2-3	many	CASSRKRLGGDTQYF
TRBV12-3/TRBV12-4	TRBJ2-7	few	CASSFGAPYEQYF
TRBV7-9	TRBJ2-1	many	CASSPREGPISYNEQFF
TRBV5-1	TRBJ1-5	few	CASSLGPGQVYQPQHF
TRBV5-1	TRBJ2-7	NA	CASSLGWGLKAYEQYF
TRBV28	TRBJ2-7	many	CASSPLERGIYEQYF
TRBV12-3/TRBV12-4	TRBJ2-7	many	CASSLGVSSGGVSYEQYF
TRBV7-3	TRBJ2-2	NA	CASSNRGSGELFF
TRBV28	TRBJ1-6	few	CASSWTGRHSPLHF
TRBV28	TRBJ1-2	few	CASSPPGNQANYGYTF
TRBV7-2	TRBJ2-3	many	CASSSNLAGAPSTDTQYF
TRBV19	TRBJ1-1	many	CASSPGTPPEAFF
TRBV6-4	TRBJ2-2	few	CASSAQITGELFF
TRBV7-2	TRBJ2-5	many	CASSWGAVVETQYF
TRBV2	TRBJ2-6	many	CATFSSGANVLTF
TRBV2	TRBJ2-4	many	CASSEYSSGGFAKNIQYF
TRBV5-6	TRBJ2-2	few	CASSLVRRTNTGELFF
TRBV12-3/TRBV12-4	TRBJ2-2	many	CASSLIGVTGELFF
TRBV29-1	TRBJ2-3	NA	CSVDMGGTDTQYF
TRBV12-3/TRBV12-4	TRBJ2-1	many	CASSDWLDPPQFF
TRBV5-1	TRBJ2-7	many	CASSLVPSGATYEQYF
TRBV6-2/TRBV6-3	TRBJ1-3	NA	CASSWGSGNTIYF
TRBV14	TRBJ2-1	few	CASSQRGSSANNEQFF
TRBV7-2	TRBJ1-6	many	CASSDRLANSPLHF
TRBV29-1	TRBJ2-5	few	CSASSGQRETQYF
TRBV11-2	TRBJ1-5	few	CASSLKGQGWEPQHF
TRBV29-1	TRBJ2-3	many	CSVEVGDSSTDTQYF
TRBV19	TRBJ2-1	many	CASSIAQGVGSRYNEQFF
TRBV28	TRBJ1-4	few	CASSLAGVEEKLFF
TRBV11-1	TRBJ2-7	NA	CASSRGQSYEQYF
TRBV6-1	TRBJ2-4	many	CASVTDPWGNIQYF
TRBV7-2	TRBJ2-5	many	CASSLLPGPQETQYF
TRBV27	TRBJ2-3	many	CASSFWRGGGSTDTQYF
TRBV25-1	TRBJ2-3	many	CASSVPMTSTGATDTQYF
TRBV19	TRBJ2-1	many	CASSPIGRSAYNEQFF
TRBV7-3	TRBJ1-1	many	CASSTRGRDTEAFF
TRBV27	TRBJ1-1	many	CRDRDTEAFF
TRBV28	TRBJ2-7	few	CASSLGRQGRYEQYF
TRBV10-3	TRBJ2-7	many	CAISESELAGAESQYF
TRBV28	TRBJ1-5	many	CASKGQGVSNQPQHF
TRBV7-2	TRBJ1-2	few	CASSLAARTGDGYTF